The T cell receptor (beta chain) under discussion was sequenced for a study of T-cell memory formation after mild COVID-19. About the research overall: Most TCR clusters belonged to a single donor. Study-level results: Several responding clones turned up in pre-infection memory, indicating that cross-reactive memory may have taken part.

MiXCR, applied by TCRdb to the 5' RACE reads, yields one record per CDR3 protein. The sample holds 300,000 or so distinct CDR3 sequences; less than 20% are singletons and the top ten take about a fifth. From germline, CDR1 is MNHEY and CDR2 SVGEGT. CDR3 length equals 15 residues. The V and J ends lost 2 bases and 1 base respectively, with 8 bases between them. As to this clonotype: The target antigen is unknown.

The material sequenced was PBMCs or a T cell subset sorted from them (not recorded which). The receptor's source is a man younger than 30 who had mild COVID-19 (a few samples of this study predate the infection). Cell type and time point are not known. This chain connects TRBV6-2 or TRBV6-3 to TRBJ2-2; the D gene is possibly TRBD2 (7 bases). The CDR3 sequence: CASSYRGGNTGELFF. CDR3 nucleotide sequence: TGTGCCAGCAGTTACAGGGGGGGGAACACCGGGGAGCTGTTTTTT.